This T cell receptor beta chain emerged from a study of blood T cell repertoires in COVID-19. The method was immunoSEQ multiplex PCR; TCRdb's version includes in-frame clones alone and lacks a portion of them. In the table there are under 75,000 clones, more than 60% of which are singletons. This TCR was recovered from a man aged 60-69 years with acute or convalescent COVID-19. Sequences were obtained from peripheral blood.

The CDR3 spells CASSMRAMAGYTF. In DNA form, the CDR3 reads TGTGCCAGTAGTATGCGGGCAATGGCTGGCTACACCTTC. The chain uses TRBV19 and TRBJ1-2; no reliable D call. Looked up from germline, CDR1 is LNHDA and CDR2 is SQIVND (reference sequence). The CDR3 has 13 residues. Trimming stripped 3 bases from V and 7 bases from J, with 12 bases between.